Given below is one T cell receptor (beta chain) in context. Only one count was recorded for this clone. The clone's antigen remains unknown. No much larger clonotype is one base removed from it; base qualities were not supplied. The sample's time point label, decoded: baseline before first vaccination. The treatment or condition label corresponds to: meningococcal conjugate vaccine given as trial control. Samples from vaccinated people were obtained from the UK trials COV001 and COV002, which included a single-blind randomized controlled phase 2/3 trial of AZD1222 (ChAdOx1 nCoV-19) in healthy adults. Trial participant PBMC samples were collected at day 0 and day 28 after the second dose for TCRbeta chain sequencing. These data belong to a study of T cell responses to AZD1222 COVID-19 vaccine (dated by TCRdb to 2020 to 2023). Concerning the study at large: A total of about 250 trial participants underwent TCR sequencing, of whom under 220 had received two doses of AZD1222 and approximately 26 had received two doses of the MenACWY control vaccine. Trial participants were enrolled by age into 18-55, 56-69 and 70-plus year subgroups, with about 150, 28 and 57 TCR-sequenced participants respectively.

The CDR3 regions of human TCRbeta chains were subjected to immunosequencing. The source study handled its data this way. Repertoire TCRs were matched against a reference library of SARS-CoV-2-specific TCRs generated with the MIRA antigen-specificity platform. Breadth was defined as the fraction of unique TCRs that were SARS-CoV-2-associated, and depth was defined as the fraction of total T cells that were SARS-CoV-2-associated. Using the MIRA data, each spike-specific TCR was assigned both to the spike region to which the TCR was reactive and to a CD4 or CD8 class. Log10-transformed breadth and depth values were compared by one-way ANOVA with Sidak's multiple comparisons tests. In its TCRdb copy, this immuneACCESS table keeps in-frame sequences only and misses some clones. Where compared with another copy, unresolved V genes explain less than half of these, and the others have no known cause. V and J calls and clone size are given by that table; D and trimming were obtained from the DNA. The sample table lists approximately 220,000 clones, under 95% of them with a count of one. Clones ranked in the top ten supply approximately 1% of the sample.

Paper-wide results and their limitations: In the small 56-69-year group, the increase in depth fell short of significance, most likely because of low power. Vaccine-associated CD4 TCRs spanned the whole spike protein, with dominant responses in regions 160-218 and 743-854. Because no samples from the day 14 peak response were available, repertoires could be characterized only after the peak T cell response. Conclusions about previously exposed vaccinees are limited, since just six AZD1222 recipients were seropositive for SARS-CoV-2 at baseline. Reportedly, close to half of the unique spike-specific TCRs recognized epitopes lying outside the regions that are mutated in the B.1.351 and B.1.1.7 variants. After two AZD1222 doses, both the breadth and the depth of spike-specific TCRs were significantly higher than at day 0 and than in MenACWY recipients. Participants were mostly white British, with more females than males. The authors suggested clonal diversity may have been underestimated.

The receptor's source is an adult in good health. The material sequenced was peripheral blood, taken on day 0 of MenACWY control vaccination.

The nucleotide sequence is TGTGCCAGCAGTTTAGCGGTTGAGCAGTTCTTC. Its protein reads: CASSLAVEQFF. The rearrangement combines TRBV12-3 or TRBV12-4 with TRBJ2-1; the D gene remains uncertain. The CDR3 contains 11 residues, cysteine and phenylalanine counted. Of the read, only the CDR3 DNA is kept; its 33 bases are in frame from base 1. V and J are truncated by 0 bases and 9 bases respectively, leaving an intervening sequence of 3 bases.